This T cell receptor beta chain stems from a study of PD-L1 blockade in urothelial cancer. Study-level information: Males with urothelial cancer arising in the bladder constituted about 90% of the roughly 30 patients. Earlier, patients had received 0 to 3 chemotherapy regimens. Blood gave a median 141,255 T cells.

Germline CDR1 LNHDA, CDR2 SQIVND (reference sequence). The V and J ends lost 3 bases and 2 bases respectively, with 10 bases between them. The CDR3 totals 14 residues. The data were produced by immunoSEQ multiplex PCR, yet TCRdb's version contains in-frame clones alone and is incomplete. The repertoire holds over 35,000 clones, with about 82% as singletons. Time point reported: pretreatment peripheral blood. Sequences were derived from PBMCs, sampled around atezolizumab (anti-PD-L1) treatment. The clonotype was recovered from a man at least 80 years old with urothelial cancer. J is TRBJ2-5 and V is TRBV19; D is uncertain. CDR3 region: CASSMDPRQETQYF. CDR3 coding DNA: TGTGCCAGTAGTATGGATCCGCGGCAAGAGACCCAGTACTTC.